At least ten counts were recorded for the clone carrying this TCR beta chain. Its target is unknown. This record comes from a study of CD8 T cells in ankylosing spondylitis. Notes on the study in general: The study identified a TCR beta motif of under ten highly homologous variants that appeared characteristic of ankylosing spondylitis blood.

TCRdb reprocessed the 5' RACE reads with MiXCR, giving one entry per CDR3 protein. The sample has about 35,000 distinct CDR3 sequences, around 10% seen once. Source material: blood, either unsorted or a sorted T cell fraction (not recorded which). The receptor was isolated from a male donor with ankylosing spondylitis or in good health (not recorded which).

CDR3 coding DNA: TGTGCCAGCAGCTTGGATGGCGGGAGCACAGATACGCAGTATTTT. Its protein product is CASSLDGGSTDTQYF. V is TRBV5-4 and J is TRBJ2-3; D might be TRBD2 (5 bases). Between the trimmed V and J ends, which lost 0 bases and 0 bases, there was a span of 8 bases. CDR3 length equals 15 residues. Germline V gene sequence: CDR1 SGHNT, CDR2 YYREEE (reference sequence).